This T cell receptor beta chain was captured by sequencing in a study of control samples from healthy donors and cancer patients. Data came from immunoSEQ multiplex PCR; TCRdb stores just in-frame clones and leaves some out. The sample lists 25,000 to 35,000 clones, approximately 90% occurring once. CDR1 and CDR2 from the germline V gene are MNHEY and SVGEGT. The germline V and J ends were trimmed by 5 bases and 0 bases, with 11 bases remaining between them. CDR3 length: 15 amino acids. The TCR was taken from a woman between 40 and 50 years old with lung cancer. The sequencing sample was made of PBMCs. The V and J genes are TRBV6-2 or TRBV6-3 and TRBJ1-5; D is unclear. CDR3 sequence (DNA): TGTGCCAGCAGTCACAGAGGGTATAGCAATCAGCCCCAGCATTTT. Translating it yields CASSHRGYSNQPQHF.